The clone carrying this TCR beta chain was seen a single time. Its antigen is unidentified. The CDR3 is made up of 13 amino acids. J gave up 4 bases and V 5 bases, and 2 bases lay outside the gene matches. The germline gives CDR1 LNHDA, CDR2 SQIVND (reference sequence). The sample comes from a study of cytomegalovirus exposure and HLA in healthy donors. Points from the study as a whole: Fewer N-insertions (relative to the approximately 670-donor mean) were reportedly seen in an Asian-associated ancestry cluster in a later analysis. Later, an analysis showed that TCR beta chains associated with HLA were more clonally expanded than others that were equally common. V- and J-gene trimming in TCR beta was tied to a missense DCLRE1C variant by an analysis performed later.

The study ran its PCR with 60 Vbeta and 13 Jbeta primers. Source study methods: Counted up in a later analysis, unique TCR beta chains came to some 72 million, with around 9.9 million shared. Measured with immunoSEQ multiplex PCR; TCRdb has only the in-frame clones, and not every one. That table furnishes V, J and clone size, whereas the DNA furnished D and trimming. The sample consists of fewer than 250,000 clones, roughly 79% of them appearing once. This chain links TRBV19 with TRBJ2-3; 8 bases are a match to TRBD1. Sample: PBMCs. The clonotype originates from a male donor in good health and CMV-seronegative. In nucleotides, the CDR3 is TGTGCCAGTAGTCTACAGGGGGCAGATACGCAGTATTTT. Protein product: CASSLQGADTQYF.